A selection of T cell receptor beta chains follows, all from one sample in a study of OX40 agonist ivuxolimab in advanced cancers. The method was immunoSEQ multiplex PCR; TCRdb's version includes in-frame clones alone and lacks a portion of them. The table records 77,000 or so clones, 90% to 95% of them present only once. Sequenced here: CD4+ or CD8+ T cells sorted from blood, sampled in a trial of the OX40 agonist ivuxolimab. These receptors came from an adult with an advanced solid tumor such as melanoma, head and neck, liver or kidney cancer. Both conserved end residues are part of each CDR3. The order of the fields is V gene, J gene, CDR3 protein.

>TRBV6-6|TRBJ1-5
CASSYLDSVNQPQHF
>TRBV9|TRBJ1-2
CASSVAGQTYTF
>TRBV9|TRBJ2-3
CASSVGGGDTQYF
>TRBV4-3|TRBJ1-1
CASSHPGGYTEAFF
>TRBV27|TRBJ2-6
CASTLFGSGNTGANVLTF
>TRBV5-1|TRBJ2-1
CASSLDLAGVQEQFF
>TRBV6-6|TRBJ2-4
CASRTGRAYAKNIQYF
>TRBV11-2|TRBJ1-1
CASSFATGWGTEAFF
>TRBV7-7|TRBJ2-3
CASSPSTGLQVQYF
>TRBV5-1|TRBJ2-2
CASSSSPRAGDTGELFF
>TRBV4-1|TRBJ2-5
CASSQGRQETQYF
>TRBV29-1|TRBJ2-5
CSVEVGGEETQYF
>TRBV7-9|TRBJ2-5
CASSLVETQYF
>TRBV27|TRBJ1-6
CASSPQGAYNSPLHF
>TRBV5-6|TRBJ2-2
CASSPGTSGVTGELFF
>TRBV5-4|TRBJ1-2
CASSLETRGNYGYTF
>TRBV6-1|TRBJ2-5
CASSYTGKETQYF
>TRBV6-4|TRBJ1-2
CASSDSPGQIYGYTF
>TRBV18|TRBJ2-3
CASSPLGEDTQYF
>TRBV7-9|TRBJ2-6
CASSSDKAGANVLTF